This paragraph reports one T cell receptor beta chain. Antigen unknown. The data belong to a study of coeliac disease. Findings of the study overall: According to the authors, this method cannot detect gliadin-specific T cells in an unbiased way. Lamina propria and intraepithelial cell fractions may contain each other's cells.

Trimming pared 1 base from V and 8 bases from J, leaving 8 bases between. Germline V CDR1 and CDR2: SEHNR, FQNEAQ (reference sequence). The CDR3 extends over 12 amino acids. Clones were read by immunoSEQ multiplex PCR, and TCRdb kept only the in-frame ones, dropping some. Among about 4,700 clones listed, 60% to 70% were seen once. The sequence was collected from a woman between 65 and 79 years old with celiac disease. The rearrangement uses TRBV7-9 and TRBJ1-1, with D hard to call. The sample comprised lamina propria lymphocytes from the gut. The CDR3 DNA follows: TGTGCCAGCAGCTTAGGGGCTATCGAAGCTTTCTTT. This gives the protein CASSLGAIEAFF.